The present TCR beta chain was sequenced within a study of identifying expanded T cells in peripheral blood. CDR3 length: 14 residues. Trimming cost V 4 bases and J 4 bases; bases outside gene matches: 4. Germline CDR1 is SGHVS and CDR2 is FNYEAQ. Produced via immunoSEQ multiplex PCR; TCRdb's table is partial and in-frame only. The sample consists of about 94,000 clones, approximately 88% of them appearing once. Source material: blood. The genes are TRBV7-6 and TRBJ2-1; 7 bases map to TRBD1. The sequence derives from a person aged 18 to 75 in good health. Here the CDR3 DNA reads TGTGCCAGCAGCTCAGACAGGGAATACAATGAGCAGTTCTTC. Translation gives CASSSDREYNEQFF.